These 22 T cell receptor beta chains were sequenced from one sample in a study of blood T cell repertoires in COVID-19. Repertoires were generated with immunoSEQ multiplex PCR, while TCRdb's copy carries only in-frame clones and drops some. The data contain fewer than 110,000 clones, approximately 89% of them singletons. Sequencing used peripheral blood. The receptors were gathered from a woman older than 75 in a cohort sampled during active COVID-19.

The chain joins TRBV4-1 to TRBJ2-7; 8 nucleotides agree with TRBD1. In germline, CDR1 is MGHRA, CDR2 YSYEKL. Trimming at V came to 1 base and at J to 3 bases, leaving 8 bases not matched to a gene. The CDR3 has 16 amino acids. CDR3 protein: CASSQVGTGGNYEQYF. The DNA for the CDR3 is TGCGCCAGCAGCCAAGTAGGCACAGGGGGGAACTACGAGCAGTACTTC.

The chain joins TRBV7-9 to TRBJ2-2, with 10 bases matching TRBD2. Looked up from germline, CDR1 is SEHNR and CDR2 is FQNEAQ (reference sequence). The CDR3 totals 15 residues. After removal of 0 bases from V and 6 bases from J, the junction contained 1 base not matched to a gene. CDR3 protein: CASSLALAGPGELFF. The CDR3 DNA is TGTGCCAGCAGCTTAGCACTAGCGGGGCCCGGGGAGCTGTTTTTT.

The chain links TRBV29-1 to TRBJ1-1; TRBD1 matches 7 bases. Germline V gene sequence: CDR1 SQVTM, CDR2 ANQGSEA. The V and J ends lost 6 bases and 0 bases, in that order; junction bases with no gene match: 4. CDR3 length: 13 amino acids. The CDR3 region has the DNA TGCAGCGTCGCGGGACAGATGAACACTGAAGCTTTCTTT. This sequence encodes CSVAGQMNTEAFF.

This sequence joins TRBV3-1 (or the pseudogene TRBV3-2) and TRBJ2-2; 10 bases match TRBD1. Germline V gives CDR1 LGHDT, CDR2 YNNKEL (reference sequence). V shed 4 bases, J shed 6 bases, and the junction held 8 bases outside the gene matches. This CDR3 has 16 residues. CDR3 in amino acids: CASSPIGQGGPGELFF. The CDR3 DNA reads as TGTGCCAGCAGCCCCATAGGACAGGGGGGACCCGGGGAGCTGTTTTTT.

The chain has TRBV11-3 and TRBJ2-2; a weak D match, TRBD2 (6 bases). V was pared by 3 bases and J by 2 bases, with 16 bases between. The CDR3 consists of 17 residues. CDR1 and CDR2 from the germline V gene are SGHNT and YENEEA. The CDR3 protein is CASSLGPGSLNTGELFF. DNA of the CDR3: TGTGCCAGCAGCTTGGGACCCGGGAGCTTAAACACCGGGGAGCTGTTTTTT.

This chain links TRBV11-1 with TRBJ1-1; TRBD1 might be the D (6 bases). From germline, CDR1 is SGHAT and CDR2 FQDESV (reference sequence). The CDR3 runs 13 residues. V lost 5 bases and J lost 7, with 14 bases in between. This CDR3 reads CASSPQGPIEAFF. Written as DNA, the CDR3 is TGTGCCAGCAGCCCACAGGGTCCGATTGAAGCTTTCTTT. Full variable domain (remainder filled in from reference TRBV11-1 and TRBJ1-1): EAEVAQSPRYKITEKSQAVAFWCDPISGHATLYWYRQILGQGPELLVQFQDESVVDDSQLPKDRFSAERLKGVDSTLKIQPAELGDSAMYLCASSPQGPIEAFFGQGTRLTVV.

This chain joins TRBV11-2 and TRBJ2-7; 10 bases line up with TRBD1. After removal of 0 bases from V and 7 bases from J, the junction contained 12 bases not matched to a gene. The germline gives CDR1 SGHAT, CDR2 FQNNGV. The CDR3 contains 17 residues. CDR3 bases: TGTGCCAGCAGCTTAGATACCGACAGGGGGCTTGCCGGGGAGCAGTACTTC. Translated: CASSLDTDRGLAGEQYF.

V is TRBV5-1 and J is TRBJ1-2; D is unresolved. Per germline, CDR1 SGHRS and CDR2 YFSETQ. The V and J ends lost 4 bases and 3 bases respectively, with 16 bases between them. The CDR3 has 15 amino acids. The CDR3 spells CASSPGGQEHYGYTF. The CDR3 DNA reads as TGCGCCAGCAGCCCTGGAGGCCAGGAGCACTATGGCTACACCTTC.

V gene TRBV7-2 combines with J gene TRBJ2-5, with 7 nucleotides matching TRBD2. Germline V gene sequence: CDR1 SGHTA, CDR2 FQGNSA. The CDR3 runs 14 residues. Losses at the gene ends were 2 bases for V and 3 bases for J; bases not matched to a gene: 3. Here the CDR3 DNA reads TGTGCCAGCAGCTTAATAGCGGGCAAAGAGACCCAGTACTTC. It translates to CASSLIAGKETQYF.

CDR3 amino acids: CASSLTQGANYGYTF. The CDR3 DNA is TGTGCCAGCAGCTTAACCCAGGGGGCGAACTATGGCTACACCTTC. V is TRBV7-9 and J is TRBJ1-2; TRBD1 aligns across 8 bases. V trimming: 2 bases; J trimming: 2 bases; junction bases outside the gene matches: 4. Looked up from germline, CDR1 is SEHNR and CDR2 is FQNEAQ (reference sequence). CDR3 length: 15 residues.

The chain is built from TRBV19 and TRBJ2-3; 12 bases line up with TRBD2. Trimming removed 4 bases from V and 6 bases from J; junction bases left unmatched: 14. In germline, CDR1 is LNHDA, CDR2 SQIVND (reference sequence). The CDR3 loop spans 18 amino acids. CDR3 bases: TGTGCCAGTAGTACGCTAACTAGCGGGAGGCCGGGGGGCGATACGCAGTATTTT. As protein: CASSTLTSGRPGGDTQYF.

The chain uses TRBV2 and TRBJ2-7; TRBD1 might be the D (6 bases). This CDR3 region has 15 residues. V lost 0 bases and J 2 bases, leaving 11 bases between the germline ends. Germline CDR1 and CDR2: SNHLY and FYNNEI. CDR3 sequence reads: CASSEAFAGAYEQYF. In DNA, the CDR3 is TGTGCCAGCAGTGAAGCCTTCGCAGGGGCCTACGAGCAGTACTTC.

The chain has TRBV3-1 (or the pseudogene TRBV3-2) and TRBJ2-7; 9 bases are shared with TRBD2. The J segment lost 3 bases and the V segment lost 1 base, leaving 7 bases of the junction unmatched. The CDR3 covers 16 residues. Germline V gene sequence: CDR1 LGHDT, CDR2 YNNKEL (reference sequence). In DNA form, the CDR3 reads TGTGCCAGCAGCCAAGGTCATAGCGGGGGAGTCTACGAGCAGTACTTC. This codes for CASSQGHSGGVYEQYF.

The table lists this clone with a count of one. The chain joins TRBV7-6 to TRBJ2-7, with 7 bases aligning to TRBD2. Losses at the gene ends were 4 bases for V and 2 bases for J; bases not matched to a gene: 5. CDR1 is SGHVS and CDR2 is FNYEAQ in the germline V gene. The CDR3 runs to 14 residues. The DNA for the CDR3 is TGTGCCAGCAGCTCCGGGAGGCAAGCCTACGAGCAGTACTTC. Translation: CASSSGRQAYEQYF.

This clone has just one count. This chain links TRBV10-3 with TRBJ1-2; D possibly corresponds to TRBD1 (5 bases). Germline V lookup: CDR1 ENHRY, CDR2 SYGVKD. Trimming took off 6 bases at V and 5 bases at J, with 10 bases between the two ends. The CDR3 sequence is 12 residues long. Here the CDR3 reads CAISQDRYGYTF. In nucleotides, the CDR3 is TGTGCCATCAGCCAAGACAGATATGGCTACACCTTC.

This clone has only one observation. The J gene is TRBJ2-5, the V gene TRBV7-2; D gene uncertain. Germline CDR1 SGHTA, CDR2 FQGNSA. The CDR3 sequence is 15 residues long. The V and J ends lost 0 bases and 4 bases respectively, with 12 bases between them. Here the CDR3 DNA reads TGTGCCAGCAGCTTAGCGTCGGGTTCGCGAGAGACCCAGTACTTC. Its protein product is CASSLASGSRETQYF. The entire variable domain, with the rest obtained from reference TRBV7-2 and TRBJ2-5, is as follows: GAGVSQSPSNKVTEKGKDVELRCDPISGHTALYWYRQSLGQGLEFLIYFQGNSAPDKSGLPSDRFSAERTGGSVSTLTIQRTQQEDSAVYLCASSLASGSRETQYFGPGTRLLVL.

The chain links TRBV30 to TRBJ1-5, with 8 nucleotides matching TRBD1. The V gene's germline CDR1 is GTSNPN and CDR2 SVGIG (reference sequence). The CDR3 contains 17 residues. The J segment lost 2 bases and the V segment lost 0 bases, leaving 9 bases of the junction unmatched. The CDR3 is CAWSVRGQAIGNQPQHF. Written as DNA, the CDR3 is TGTGCCTGGAGTGTACGGGGACAGGCGATAGGCAATCAGCCCCAGCATTTT. The complete variable domain, with remaining parts taken from reference TRBV30 and TRBJ1-5, reads SQTIHQWPATLVQPVGSPLSLECTVEGTSNPNLYWYRQAAGRGLQLLFYSVGIGQISSEVPQNLSASRPQDRQFILSSKKLLLSDSGFYLCAWSVRGQAIGNQPQHFGDGTRLSIL.

The V gene is TRBV2, the J gene TRBJ1-1, with D possibly being TRBD1 (6 bases). Trimming took off 0 bases at V and 3 bases at J, with 8 bases between the two ends. This CDR3 region has 14 residues. Germline assignment: CDR1 SNHLY and CDR2 FYNNEI. The DNA of the CDR3 is TGTGCCAGCAGTGAAGCAGGGGGGGACACTGAAGCTTTCTTT. Protein product: CASSEAGGDTEAFF.

The chain links TRBV4-1 to TRBJ2-3; D unresolved. The CDR3 is 18 residues long. V dropped 1 base and J dropped 2 bases, with 19 bases sitting between them. The germline V gene encodes CDR1 MGHRA and CDR2 YSYEKL. CDR3 DNA sequence: TGCGCCAGCAGCCAAGTGATCGGTGTCGTAACTTACACAGATACGCAGTATTTT. This codes for CASSQVIGVVTYTDTQYF.

The V gene is TRBV2, the J gene TRBJ2-5; 9 nucleotides match TRBD2. This CDR3 has 14 amino acids. The V gene's germline CDR1 is SNHLY and CDR2 FYNNEI. J gave up 2 bases and V 6 bases, and 4 bases lay outside the gene matches. The CDR3 protein is CASRPTSGQETQYF. CDR3 sequence (DNA): TGTGCCAGCAGACCGACTAGCGGACAAGAGACCCAGTACTTC. The full variable domain, in which reference TRBV2 and TRBJ2-5 provide the parts outside the CDR3, is EPEVTQTPSHQVTQMGQEVILRCVPISNHLYFYWYRQILGQKVEFLVSFYNNEISEKSEIFDDQFSVERPDGSNFTLKIRSTKLEDSAMYFCASRPTSGQETQYFGPGTRLLVL.

A few counts support this clone. This chain uses TRBV19 with TRBJ2-5, with a possible D match to TRBD1 (6 bases). The CDR3 has 13 residues. The V end was cut by 4 bases, the J end by 5 bases, with 11 bases between. Germline CDR1 reads LNHDA; CDR2 reads SQIVND (reference sequence). The CDR3: CASSTQGKETQYF. The CDR3 DNA is TGTGCCAGTAGTACTCAGGGGAAGGAGACCCAGTACTTC.

As regards this clone: Different DNA sequences within this sample yield the same CDR3. The chain carries TRBV18 and TRBJ1-1, with D tentatively TRBD1 (5 bases). The CDR3 is made up of 12 amino acids. V lost 3 bases and J 5 bases, leaving 7 bases between the germline ends. Germline V gene lookup returns CDR1 KGHSH and CDR2 LQKENI. The CDR3 coding sequence is TGTGCCAGCTCACCTGACAGTACTGAAGCTTTCTTT. Protein: CASSPDSTEAFF. Full variable domain (remainder filled in from reference TRBV18 and TRBJ1-1): NAGVMQNPRHLVRRRGQEARLRCSPMKGHSHVYWYRQLPEEGLKFMVYLQKENIIDESGMPKERFSAEFPKEGPSILRIQQVVRGDSAAYFCASSPDSTEAFFGQGTRLTVV.